The following is a T cell receptor beta chain sequence with its context. The sample belongs to a study of blood T cell repertoires in COVID-19. The CDR3 length is 14 residues. V was cut by 6 bases and J by 5 bases, with 14 bases left in between. Germline CDR1 LNHDA, CDR2 SQIVND (reference sequence). Sequencing used immunoSEQ multiplex PCR; TCRdb keeps in-frame clones, though not all of them. The table includes a few hundred thousand clones, 65% to 85% detected once. The sample taken for sequencing was PBMCs or T cells enriched from blood (not recorded which). The rearrangement joins TRBV19 to TRBJ2-1; possibly TRBD2 for D (5 bases). The sequence was collected from a man aged 45-65 years who had recovered from COVID-19. CDR3 amino acids: CASRPEGSNNEQFF. DNA of the CDR3: TGTGCCAGTAGGCCCGAGGGATCAAACAATGAGCAGTTCTTC.